This TCR beta chain was recovered during a study of response to subunit inactivated influenza vaccine. A single record per CDR3 protein comes from TCRdb applying MiXCR to the RT-PCR reads. The table includes about half a million distinct CDR3 sequences, roughly 27% detected once. CDR3 size: 14 residues. Deletions cut 2 bases from V and 4 bases from J, with 13 bases between. Germline V lookup: CDR1 SGHRS, CDR2 YFSETQ. Study-wide results and limits: New T cells are recruited in small numbers by each seasonal influenza vaccination, according to the authors' suggestion.

In the case of this clonotype: Its specificity is not known.

The rearrangement joins TRBV5-1 to TRBJ2-7, with D perhaps TRBD1 (5 bases). The specimen comprised CD4+ T cells sorted from PBMCs, sampled roughly 5 days after vaccination. The TCR comes from a man between 50 and 59 years old who received an inactivated influenza vaccine. CDR3 in amino acids: CASSLGASDYEQYF. CDR3 nucleotide sequence: TGCGCCAGCAGCTTAGGGGCCTCGGATTACGAGCAGTACTTC.